Given below is one TCR beta chain in context. Its matching antigen is unknown. The data belong to a study of T-cell memory formation after mild COVID-19. About the research overall: TCR clusters showed largely donor specificity. Study-wide findings and caveats: From day 15 to 85, contracting clones were balanced between CD4 and CD8, whereas later expanders leaned toward CD4+. CD4+ contracting clones were mainly CM and EM; CD8+ ones, EMRA.

TCRdb independently ran MiXCR on the 5' RACE reads; one entry per CDR3 protein. The sample includes 250,000 to 350,000 distinct CDR3 sequences, under 20% of them seen just once. Sequencing was performed on PBMCs or a T cell subset sorted from them (not recorded which). The sequence was obtained from a man aged 18 to 30 who had mild COVID-19 (a few samples of this study predate the infection). Cell type and time point are not known.

The CDR3 reads CSARGPRAGELFF. CDR3 in DNA: TGCAGTGCTAGGGGACCGCGGGCCGGGGAGCTGTTTTTT. The chain uses TRBV20-1 and TRBJ2-2, with D perhaps given as TRBD1 or TRBD2 (5 bases each). V lost 3 bases, J lost 6 bases, and 11 bases lay in between. Germline CDR1 reads DFQATT; CDR2 reads SNEGSKA (reference sequence). The CDR3 runs 13 residues.